The 3 T cell receptor beta chains reported below all come from one sample, sequenced in a study of T cells in Graves' hyperthyroidism and ophthalmopathy. The CDR3 regions of TCR beta were amplified from RNA transcripts. Carried out on the TCR CDR3, a first-round RT-PCR used the HTBI primer set. MiXCR, applied by TCRdb to the multiplex PCR reads, yields one record per CDR3 protein. The sample lists 700,000 to 850,000 distinct CDR3 sequences, about a third seen once, with less than 40% in the top ten. Sequencing input: blood. All receptors derive from a woman aged 40 to 50 with Graves' hyperthyroidism.

This clonotype was seen a few times. Just one base apart from a much larger clone, this may be a read error. The V gene is TRBV6-6, the J gene TRBJ1-5, with D uncertain. The CDR3 has 14 amino acids. Trimming took 0 bases from V and 0 from J, leaving 3 bases between them. Germline V CDR1 and CDR2: MNHNY, SVGAGI (reference sequence). DNA of the CDR3: TGTGCCAGCAGTTACTCGAATAGCAATCAGCCCCAGCATTTT. Translated: CASSYSNSNQPQHF.

This clonotype was observed a few times. The rearrangement joins TRBV28 to TRBJ1-2; no definite D call. The CDR3 loop spans 11 amino acids. The germline V gene has CDR1 MDHEN and CDR2 SYDVKM. Trimming cost V 3 bases and J 8 bases, with 7 bases left between them. This CDR3 is CASSFRWGYTF. CDR3 in DNA: TGTGCCAGCAGTTTTCGCTGGGGCTACACCTTC.

This sequence joins TRBV5-1 and TRBJ1-4; D unresolved. Germline CDR1 SGHRS, CDR2 YFSETQ. The V end was cut by 1 base, the J end by 4 bases, with 11 bases between. The CDR3 runs 15 residues. The CDR3 DNA reads TGCGCCAGCAGCTTGTCGCATAGCGTTAATGAAAAACTGTTTTTT. Its protein is CASSLSHSVNEKLFF.